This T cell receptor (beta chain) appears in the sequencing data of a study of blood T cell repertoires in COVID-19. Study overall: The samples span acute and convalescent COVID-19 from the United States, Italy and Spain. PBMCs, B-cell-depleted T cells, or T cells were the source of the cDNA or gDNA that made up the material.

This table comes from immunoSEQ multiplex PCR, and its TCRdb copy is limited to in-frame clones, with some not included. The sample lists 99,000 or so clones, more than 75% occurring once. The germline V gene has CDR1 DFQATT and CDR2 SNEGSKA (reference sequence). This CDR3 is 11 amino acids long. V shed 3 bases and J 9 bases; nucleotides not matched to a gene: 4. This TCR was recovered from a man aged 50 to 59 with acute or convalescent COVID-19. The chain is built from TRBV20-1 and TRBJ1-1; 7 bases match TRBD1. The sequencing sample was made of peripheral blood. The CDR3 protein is CSASGQDQAFF. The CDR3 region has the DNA TGCAGTGCTAGTGGACAGGATCAAGCTTTCTTT.